This is a list of T cell receptor beta chains from one sample in a study of blood T cell repertoires in COVID-19. The data were produced by immunoSEQ multiplex PCR, yet TCRdb's version contains in-frame clones alone and is incomplete. The sample lists about 310,000 clones; around 91% were seen once. The sequenced sample was peripheral blood. Every receptor here comes from a woman aged 40 to 55 with COVID-19, enrolled during active disease. Both conserved end residues are part of each CDR3. The D gene is left open where the match is weak. Part of the rows lack a size; the others show once, few, many or a class for expanded clones.

CDR3 length	clone size	V gene	D gene	J gene	CDR3 protein	CDR3 DNA
16	once	TRBV7-2	TRBD2	TRBJ2-1	CASSLVGRGGGNEQFF	TGTGCCAGCAGCTTAGTGGGACGGGGGGGTGGCAATGAGCAGTTCTTC
20	few	TRBV11-2	TRBD1	TRBJ1-2	CASSLELPWGQGIHNYGYTF	TGTGCCAGCAGCTTAGAGCTCCCCTGGGGACAGGGGATCCATAACTATGGCTACACCTTC
13	-	TRBV27	-	TRBJ2-7	CASSLRGFYEQYF	TGTGCCAGCAGTTTGAGGGGGTTCTACGAGCAGTACTTC
12	-	TRBV30	-	TRBJ1-2	CAWTTGSYGYTF	TGTGCCTGGACTACGGGTTCCTATGGCTACACCTTC
16	few	TRBV9	-	TRBJ1-3	CASSVATGTMGNTIYF	TGTGCCAGCAGCGTAGCTACAGGGACAATGGGAAACACCATATATTTT
13	-	TRBV18	-	TRBJ2-1	CASSPPGATEQFF	TGTGCCAGCTCACCACCAGGGGCCACTGAGCAGTTCTTC
15	-	TRBV11-2	-	TRBJ2-1	CASSPGQRNDNEQFF	TGTGCCAGCAGCCCGGGACAACGAAATGACAATGAGCAGTTCTTC
14	once	TRBV6-5	TRBD1	TRBJ2-1	CASRWGQDRNEQFF	TGTGCCAGCAGGTGGGGACAGGATAGGAATGAGCAGTTCTTC
15	-	TRBV21-1	-	TRBJ1-2	CASSKIYRVGEGYTF	TGTGCCAGCAGCAAAATCTACAGGGTAGGGGAAGGCTACACCTTC
15	-	TRBV28	-	TRBJ1-3	CASSGQAGPGNTIYF	TGTGCCAGCTCCGGACAAGCGGGGCCTGGAAACACCATATATTTT
13	-	TRBV14	-	TRBJ2-1	CASSQERGSGQFF	TGTGCCAGCAGCCAAGAGAGAGGGTCAGGGCAGTTCTTC
14	-	TRBV28	-	TRBJ2-5	CASSLDRVRETQYF	TGTGCCAGCAGCCTCGACCGGGTGAGGGAGACCCAGTACTTC
15	-	TRBV5-1	TRBD1	TRBJ1-1	CASSSGTGSNTEAFF	TGCGCCAGCAGTTCCGGGACAGGGTCGAACACTGAAGCTTTCTTT
13	-	TRBV4-3	-	TRBJ1-1	CASSHLQGTEAFF	TGCGCCAGCAGCCATCTACAGGGAACTGAAGCTTTCTTT
13	-	TRBV15	-	TRBJ2-7	CATSRARQYEQYF	TGTGCCACCAGCAGAGCCCGACAGTACGAGCAGTACTTC
16	once	TRBV7-6	-	TRBJ1-1	CASSSNRFSMNTEAFF	TGTGCCAGCAGCTCCAACAGGTTTTCCATGAACACTGAAGCTTTCTTT
15	-	TRBV7-2	-	TRBJ1-4	CASSLSGIANEKLFF	TGTGCCAGCAGCCTGAGTGGTATAGCTAATGAAAAACTGTTTTTT
15	-	TRBV10-3	TRBD1	TRBJ2-1	CAISEGQGTYNEQFF	TGTGCCATCAGTGAGGGACAGGGGACCTACAATGAGCAGTTCTTC
15	-	TRBV7-2	TRBD1	TRBJ2-7	CASSFRTGLSYEQYF	TGTGCCAGCAGCTTCCGGACAGGATTGTCCTACGAGCAGTACTTC
18	-	TRBV9	TRBD2	TRBJ2-3	CASSPLGRSGGATDTQYF	TGTGCCAGCAGCCCCCTGGGGCGTAGCGGGGGGGCCACAGATACGCAGTATTTT
15	-	TRBV5-4	-	TRBJ2-2	CASSSGTTNTGELFF	TGTGCCAGCAGCTCGGGAACTACGAACACCGGGGAGCTGTTTTTT
15	-	TRBV5-1	TRBD2	TRBJ2-7	CASTLAGGPSYEQYF	TGCGCCAGCACCCTAGCGGGAGGGCCTTCCTACGAGCAGTACTTC
20	-	TRBV4-2	TRBD2	TRBJ2-2	CASSQAPGLAGIEAAGELFF	TGTGCCAGCAGCCAGGCCCCGGGACTAGCGGGTATTGAGGCGGCCGGGGAGCTGTTTTTT
15	-	TRBV7-9	-	TRBJ1-1	CASSQQGGLNTEAFF	TGTGCCAGCAGTCAACAGGGTGGTCTGAACACTGAAGCTTTCTTT
14	-	TRBV27	TRBD1	TRBJ2-7	CASSTDRTRREQYF	TGTGCCAGCAGCACGGACAGGACCCGTAGGGAGCAGTACTTC
15	-	TRBV5-1	-	TRBJ1-4	CASSLVGATNEKLFF	TGCGCCAGCAGCTTGGTCGGTGCAACTAATGAAAAACTGTTTTTT
15	once	TRBV4-3	TRBD2	TRBJ2-3	CASSQGSSGADTQYF	TGCGCCAGCAGCCAGGGGTCTAGCGGAGCCGATACGCAGTATTTT
15	once	TRBV9	-	TRBJ2-1	CASSPSGIPYNEQFF	TGTGCCAGCAGCCCATCAGGGATCCCCTACAATGAGCAGTTCTTC
12	-	TRBV6-5	-	TRBJ1-1	CASRSSGTEAFF	TGTGCCAGCAGATCCTCCGGGACTGAAGCTTTCTTT
13	-	TRBV9	-	TRBJ2-1	CASSVQTYNEQFF	TGTGCCAGCAGCGTGCAGACTTACAATGAGCAGTTCTTC
16	-	TRBV15	TRBD1	TRBJ2-2	CATSRRGQGLTGELFF	TGTGCCACCAGCAGGAGGGGACAGGGGTTAACCGGGGAGCTGTTTTTT